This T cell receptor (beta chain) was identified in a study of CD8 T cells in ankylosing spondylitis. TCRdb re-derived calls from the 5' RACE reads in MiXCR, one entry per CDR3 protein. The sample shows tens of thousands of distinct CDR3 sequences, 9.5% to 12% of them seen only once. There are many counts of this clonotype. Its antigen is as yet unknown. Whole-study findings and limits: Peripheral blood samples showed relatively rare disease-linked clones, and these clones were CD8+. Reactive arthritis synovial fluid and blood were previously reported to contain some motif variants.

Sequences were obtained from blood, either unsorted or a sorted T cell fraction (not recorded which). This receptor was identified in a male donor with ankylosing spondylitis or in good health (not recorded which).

The DNA for the CDR3 is TGTGCCAGCAGCACAGAGACTAGCGGGGACAATGAGCAGTTCTTC. The encoded protein is CASSTETSGDNEQFF. The chain is built from TRBV9 and TRBJ2-1; TRBD2 matches 11 bases. The CDR3 runs 15 residues. V was clipped by 4 bases and J by 5 bases; unmatched bases: 5. Germline CDR1 and CDR2: SGDLS and YYNGEE.